The 31 T cell receptor beta chains presented below share a single source sample, sequenced in a study of T cells in Graves' hyperthyroidism and ophthalmopathy. Researchers took RNA transcripts and amplified the TCR beta CDR3 regions from them. The primer set for the first-round RT-PCR of the TCR CDR3 was HTBI. TCRdb called the multiplex PCR reads again in MiXCR, with one record for every CDR3 protein. The sample has approximately 640,000 distinct CDR3 sequences; approximately 15% are singletons. Sequenced sample: blood. Every receptor here comes from a man over 45 with Graves' hyperthyroidism.

This clonotype was observed at least ten times. The chain is built from TRBV11-2 and TRBJ2-5; D might be TRBD2 (6 bases). Trimming left V 4 bases short and J 4 bases short, with 16 bases between. Germline loops: CDR1 SGHAT, CDR2 FQNNGV. The CDR3 is made up of 15 amino acids. This CDR3 reads CASSWMGAGLETQYF. The CDR3 nucleotides read TGTGCCAGCAGCTGGATGGGAGCGGGTTTAGAGACCCAGTACTTC.

This clonotype was picked up a small number of times. V and J are TRBV7-8 and TRBJ1-5; 12 positions match TRBD1. The germline V gene has CDR1 SGHVS and CDR2 FQNEAQ. This CDR3 has 16 amino acids. Germline trimming cut 4 bases from V and 2 bases from J; bases unmatched to any gene: 3. The CDR3 loop reads CASSWGQGARNQPQHF. DNA of the CDR3: TGTGCCAGCAGCTGGGGACAGGGGGCACGCAATCAGCCCCAGCATTTT.

This clonotype was seen many times. The chain links TRBV20-1 to TRBJ2-5; 9 bases agree with TRBD2. V shed 6 bases, J shed 4 bases, and the junction held 9 bases outside the gene matches. From germline, CDR1 is DFQATT and CDR2 SNEGSKA (reference sequence). This CDR3 is built from 14 residues. The CDR3 protein is CSARGREGRETQYF. DNA for the CDR3: TGCAGTGCCCGAGGGCGGGAGGGCCGAGAGACCCAGTACTTC.

There are many counts of this clonotype. V is TRBV5-1 and J is TRBJ1-4; D remains unclear. V was clipped by 7 bases and J by 8 bases, with 15 bases between them. Germline V gene data show CDR1 as SGHRS and CDR2 as YFSETQ. This CDR3 has 13 residues. CDR3 sequence: CASAEAAGEKLFF. CDR3 sequence (DNA): TGCGCCAGCGCTGAGGCGGCGGGAGAAAAACTGTTTTTT.

This clonotype was counted ten times or more. The CDR3 sequence is CASSPRLAGGFGELFF. Written as DNA, the CDR3 is TGTGCCAGCAGCCCCCGACTAGCGGGAGGCTTCGGGGAGCTGTTTTTT. The chain uses TRBV12-3 or TRBV12-4 and TRBJ2-2, with 13 bases that match TRBD2. The CDR3 is 16 residues long. V lost 6 bases and J lost 7; bases outside the gene matches: 8.

The chain carries TRBV5-5 and TRBJ1-1; the D gene is possibly TRBD1 (6 bases). Trimming removed 1 base at V and 4 bases at J, with 11 bases between. CDR1 SGHKS and CDR2 YYEKEE come from the germline V gene (reference sequence). The CDR3 is 14 residues long. CDR3 nucleotides: TGTGCCAGCAGCTTGTACGGGGGGCCCACTGAAGCTTTCTTT. Its protein product is CASSLYGGPTEAFF.

This clonotype was detected ten times or more. J is TRBJ2-5 and V is TRBV2, with TRBD1 matching over 9 bases. From germline, CDR1 is SNHLY and CDR2 FYNNEI. The CDR3 totals 14 residues. With 6 bases clipped from V and 3 bases from J, the junction kept 5 bases outside the gene matches. CDR3 nucleotides: TGTGCCAGCAGGGCCGGGACAGGGAAAGAGACCCAGTACTTC. This sequence encodes CASRAGTGKETQYF. The full variable domain, with the rest looked up from reference TRBV2 and TRBJ2-5, is EPEVTQTPSHQVTQMGQEVILRCVPISNHLYFYWYRQILGQKVEFLVSFYNNEISEKSEIFDDQFSVERPDGSNFTLKIRSTKLEDSAMYFCASRAGTGKETQYFGPGTRLLVL.

At least ten counts were recorded for this clonotype. V and J are TRBV7-2 and TRBJ2-4; D may be TRBD2 (6 bases). This CDR3 is built from 14 residues. V was trimmed by 5 bases and J by 4 bases, leaving 12 bases between them. Germline CDR1 and CDR2: SGHTA and FQGNSA. The CDR3 sequence is CASSPETRKNIQYF. Here the CDR3 DNA reads TGTGCCAGCAGCCCCGAGACTAGAAAAAACATTCAGTACTTC.

This clonotype was observed a few times. The chain is built from TRBV12-3 or TRBV12-4 and TRBJ2-2, with D perhaps TRBD2 (6 bases). CDR3 size: 15 residues. The V gene lost 2 bases and the J gene lost 5 bases, with 12 bases spanning the gap. The CDR3 DNA sequence: TGTGCCAGCAGTTTACGCTCTGGGGGGACCGGGGAGCTGTTTTTT. Protein sequence: CASSLRSGGTGELFF.

This clonotype appeared a few times. This chain links TRBV28 with TRBJ2-3, with D unclear. The CDR3 length is 14 residues. Trimming pared 3 bases from V and 7 bases from J, leaving 14 bases between. In germline, CDR1 is MDHEN, CDR2 SYDVKM. The CDR3: CASSFKTGIYTQYF. The CDR3 region has the DNA TGTGCCAGCAGTTTTAAGACGGGTATCTATACGCAGTATTTT.

This clonotype was recorded at least ten times. The CDR3 reads CATAQGSNDEQFF. CDR3 coding DNA: TGTGCCACGGCACAGGGGAGTAACGATGAGCAGTTCTTC. V gene TRBV24-1 combines with J gene TRBJ2-1, with 7 bases fitting TRBD1. The CDR3 contains 13 residues. Germline CDR1 KGHDR, CDR2 SFDVKD. After removal of 10 bases from V and 8 bases from J, the junction contained 10 bases not matched to a gene.

On this clonotype: At one boundary the junction diverges from the germline segment, which might be a read error. This chain links TRBV5-4 with TRBJ1-1, with 8 bases identical to TRBD1. The CDR3 sequence is 16 residues long. Germline CDR1 reads SGHNT; CDR2 reads YYREEE (reference sequence). The CDR3 DNA sequence: TGTGCCAGCAGCGTACTGGCGACAGGGGTGAACACTGAAGCTCTCTTT. Its translation is CASSVLATGVNTEALF.

The genes are TRBV7-6 and TRBJ2-7; 12 nucleotides align to TRBD2. Germline V gives CDR1 SGHVS, CDR2 FNYEAQ. There are 20 residues in the CDR3. V shed 5 bases, J shed 2 bases, and the junction held 19 bases outside the gene matches. CDR3 protein: CASSPRTMTSGSRTTYEQYF. CDR3 sequence (DNA): TGTGCCAGCAGCCCCCGGACAATGACTAGCGGGAGTCGTACTACCTACGAGCAGTACTTC. Full variable domain (missing parts from reference TRBV7-6 and TRBJ2-7): GAGVSQSPRYKVTKRGQDVALRCDPISGHVSLYWYRQALGQGPEFLTYFNYEAQQDKSGLPNDRFSAERPEGSISTLTIQRTEQRDSAMYRCASSPRTMTSGSRTTYEQYFGPGTRLTVT.

Ten or more counts support this clonotype. The rearrangement links TRBV25-1 to TRBJ2-7; 12 nucleotides match TRBD2. The CDR3 length is 15 residues. J lost 5 bases, V lost 2 bases, and 4 bases had no gene match. The germline gives CDR1 MGHDK, CDR2 SYGVNS. The CDR3 is CASSESTSGRHEQYF. The DNA of the CDR3 is TGTGCCAGCAGTGAAAGTACTAGCGGGAGGCACGAGCAGTACTTC.

The table lists this clonotype with a few counts. The chain has TRBV15 and TRBJ2-5; D ambiguous. V lost 7 bases and J lost 4, with 19 bases in between. The CDR3 spans 15 residues. CDR1 and CDR2 from the germline V gene are LNHNV and YYDKDF (reference sequence). The CDR3 loop reads CATIALGSKRETQYF. The CDR3 nucleotides read TGTGCCACCATCGCGTTGGGGTCCAAGAGAGAGACCCAGTACTTC.

V usage is TRBV28 and J usage is TRBJ2-3; 8 nucleotides align to TRBD2. The CDR3 has 15 residues. CDR1 MDHEN and CDR2 SYDVKM come from the germline V gene. The V gene end was trimmed by 10 bases and the J gene end by 0 bases; junction bases not matched to a gene: 9. For the CDR3, the DNA is TGTGCCACACAAGGACTAGCTCATAGCACAGATACGCAGTATTTT. Protein sequence: CATQGLAHSTDTQYF.

This chain uses TRBV20-1 with TRBJ2-1, with 8 positions matching TRBD2. CDR1 is DFQATT and CDR2 is SNEGSKA in the germline V gene (reference sequence). The CDR3 is 13 amino acids. V was clipped by 0 bases and J by 14 bases; unmatched bases: 9. Here the CDR3 DNA reads TGCAGTGCTAGAGACCTCTGGCGGGAGGAAGAGTTCTTC. This translates into CSARDLWREEEFF.

The table lists this clonotype with a few counts. This sequence joins TRBV12-3 or TRBV12-4 and TRBJ2-1; weak D call: TRBD2 (7 bases). CDR3 length: 17 amino acids. V was trimmed by 6 bases and J by 7 bases, leaving 25 bases between them. The CDR3 DNA reads TGTGCCAGCAGCTCCGGACGGGGGGCCAACCGTTGGAATGAGCAGTTCTTC. It translates to CASSSGRGANRWNEQFF.

Many counts were recorded for this clonotype. The gene calls are TRBV2 and TRBJ2-5; D may be TRBD2 (7 bases). Germline CDR1 and CDR2: SNHLY and FYNNEI. This CDR3 is built from 15 residues. With 3 bases removed from V and 4 bases from J, the gap between germline ends came to 15 bases. The CDR3 nucleotides read TGTGCCAGCAGTGATCAGGGGAGGGTTGGAGAGACCCAGTACTTC. It is translated as CASSDQGRVGETQYF.

This clonotype turned up a few times. This sequence joins TRBV20-1 and TRBJ2-7, with TRBD1 matching 10 bases. CDR3 length: 13 amino acids. Germline assignment: CDR1 DFQATT and CDR2 SNEGSKA (reference sequence). Trimming cost V 5 bases and J 2 bases; bases outside gene matches: 3. The CDR3, as DNA: TGCAGTGCTCCGGACAGGGGGACCTACGAGCAGTACTTC. Translation: CSAPDRGTYEQYF.

The DNA of the CDR3 is TGCGCCAGCAGCCAAGATTTCGACGGACAGGGCCAGGGCTACACCTTC. Its protein is CASSQDFDGQGQGYTF. The V call is TRBV4-1, the J call TRBJ1-2, with TRBD1 matching over 8 bases. This CDR3 region has 16 residues. CDR1 is MGHRA, CDR2 YSYEKL, per germline. J lost 8 bases, V lost 0 bases, and 11 bases had no gene match.

This clonotype was counted between two and nine times. The chain uses TRBV5-1 and TRBJ2-1; 7 nucleotides match TRBD2. CDR3 size: 14 residues. Trimming cost V 4 bases and J 3 bases; bases outside gene matches: 4. The germline V gene encodes CDR1 SGHRS and CDR2 YFSETQ. CDR3 bases: TGCGCCAGCAGCCTGACTAGCCTCTACAATGAGCAGTTCTTC. It yields the protein CASSLTSLYNEQFF.

Only a few counts were recorded for this clonotype. The genes are TRBV19 and TRBJ1-5; D unresolved. V was clipped by 8 bases and J by 5 bases, with 19 bases between them. Germline assignment: CDR1 LNHDA and CDR2 SQIVND (reference sequence). CDR3 length: 15 amino acids. Written as DNA, the CDR3 is TGTGCCAGTCGGTTTCTTGGGGAAACCGATCAGCCCCAGCATTTT. Amino acids: CASRFLGETDQPQHF.

This clonotype has ten or more counts. The rearrangement links TRBV18 to TRBJ1-5; maybe TRBD1 (6 bases). There are 14 residues in the CDR3. Germline V gives CDR1 KGHSH, CDR2 LQKENI. Between the trimmed V and J ends, which lost 5 bases and 3 bases, there was a span of 11 bases. This chain's CDR3 is CASSSQGPNQPQHF. The CDR3 DNA reads TGTGCCAGCTCATCACAGGGCCCCAATCAGCCCCAGCATTTT.

There are many counts of this clonotype. The CDR3 DNA reads TGTGCCAGCAGTTTTTCGGCAACTAATGAAAAACTGTTTTTT. Translated, it gives CASSFSATNEKLFF. J is TRBJ1-4 and V is TRBV12-3 or TRBV12-4; unclear D gene. V was cut by 3 bases and J by 0 bases, with 5 bases left in between. The CDR3 runs 14 residues.

V gene TRBV7-2 combines with J gene TRBJ2-1; D is ambiguous. CDR3 length: 16 residues. Per germline, CDR1 SGHTA and CDR2 FQGNSA. Trimming removed 5 bases at V and 4 bases at J, with 18 bases between. CDR3 nucleotide sequence: TGTGCCAGCAGCCCCGTGGCATTTGGGGTATACAATGAGCAGTTCTTC. Amino acids: CASSPVAFGVYNEQFF.

This clonotype was detected only once. This chain connects TRBV4-1 to TRBJ2-5, with a tentative D call TRBD1 (5 bases). The CDR3 consists of 15 residues. The germline gives CDR1 MGHRA, CDR2 YSYEKL. Trimming removed 0 bases at V and 1 base at J, with 9 bases between. The CDR3 bases are TGCGCCAGCAGCCAAGATAAGACAGTCCAAGAGACCCAGTACTTC. Translated: CASSQDKTVQETQYF.

The rearrangement links TRBV2 to TRBJ1-5, with 8 bases lining up with TRBD1. Germline CDR1 SNHLY, CDR2 FYNNEI. This CDR3 has 15 residues. V lost 6 bases to trimming and J lost 0 bases; unmatched junction nucleotides: 4. The CDR3 region is CASRLGQGSNQPQHF. As DNA, the CDR3 is TGTGCCAGCAGGCTCGGACAGGGTAGCAATCAGCCCCAGCATTTT. The whole variable domain, filled in from reference TRBV2 and TRBJ1-5, reads EPEVTQTPSHQVTQMGQEVILRCVPISNHLYFYWYRQILGQKVEFLVSFYNNEISEKSEIFDDQFSVERPDGSNFTLKIRSTKLEDSAMYFCASRLGQGSNQPQHFGDGTRLSIL.

This clonotype was seen only a few times. The chain links TRBV18 to TRBJ2-1; 9 nucleotides align to TRBD2. J gave up 10 bases and V 1 base, and 8 bases lay outside the gene matches. Germline V gives CDR1 KGHSH, CDR2 LQKENI. The CDR3 spans 15 residues. CDR3 nucleotide sequence: TGTGCCAGCTCACCACAGCTTAGCGGGAGTGCCGAGCAGTTCTTC. Translation gives CASSPQLSGSAEQFF.

This clonotype was counted only a few times. V gene TRBV28 combines with J gene TRBJ2-3, with 8 bases identical to TRBD1. The V segment lost 8 bases and the J segment 1 base; nucleotides outside the gene matches: 8. This CDR3 has 15 residues. Germline lookup yields CDR1 MDHEN and CDR2 SYDVKM. As DNA, the CDR3 is TGTGCCAGCCAGGGGGCTAGCGTAGGCACAGATACGCAGTATTTT. This gives the protein CASQGASVGTDTQYF.

This clonotype was recorded at least ten times. The chain has TRBV27 and TRBJ1-1; TRBD1 matches 7 bases. The germline gives CDR1 MNHEY, CDR2 SMNVEV (reference sequence). V lost 8 bases to trimming and J lost 3 bases; unmatched junction nucleotides: 9. The CDR3 has 14 amino acids. This CDR3 reads CASSSRGPDTEAFF. The CDR3 DNA reads TGTGCCAGCTCGTCGAGGGGGCCGGACACTGAAGCTTTCTTT.